This T cell receptor (beta chain) derives from a study of blood T cells in healthy people across ages. Study summary: About one barcoded beta molecule per two T cells was the capture yield of template switching. Regarding the study as a whole: Diversity estimated from one million T cells was considered an underestimate. PBMCs left unsorted prevented a conclusive naive versus antigen-experienced comparison.

A second PCR of roughly 6 to 12 cycles used a sample-barcoded 5' primer and a J-beta primer mix. TCRdb re-called the 5' RACE reads through MiXCR, storing one row per CDR3 protein. Among fewer than 2,000,000 distinct CDR3 sequences listed, about two fifths were seen once. Each donor had approximately 10 milliliters of peripheral blood drawn. Comment on this clonotype: Its matching antigen is unknown.

CDR1 is KGHSH, CDR2 LQKENI, per germline. The CDR3 runs to 12 residues. V lost 6 bases to trimming and J lost 6 bases; unmatched junction nucleotides: 4. The chain carries TRBV18 and TRBJ1-1; 7 bases fit TRBD1. The sequence derives from a human donor in good health. The sequenced sample was blood. The CDR3 sequence: CASSQGTAEAFF. CDR3 nucleotide sequence: TGTGCCAGCTCCCAAGGGACAGCTGAAGCTTTCTTT.